The 14 T cell receptor beta chains in this list originate from one sample, sequenced in a study of blood T cells in healthy people across ages. A J-beta primer mix and a sample-barcoded 5' primer were used in a second PCR of roughly 6 to 11 cycles. TCRdb reprocessed the 5' RACE reads with MiXCR, giving one entry per CDR3 protein. Seen here are roughly 570,000 distinct CDR3 sequences, 27% observed once, and the top ten hold around 18%. The sample comprised blood. The source is a woman aged 70-85 years in good health.

The J gene is TRBJ2-3, the V gene TRBV5-1; D possibly uses TRBD1 or TRBD2 (5 bases each). The length of the CDR3 is 16 residues. The germline V gene encodes CDR1 SGHRS and CDR2 YFSETQ. Trimming cost V 0 bases and J 6 bases, with 17 bases left between them. CDR3 nucleotide sequence: TGCGCCAGCAGCTTGGGAAGGGGACGGAATGGGGATACGCAGTATTTT. Translation gives CASSLGRGRNGDTQYF.

V usage is TRBV20-1 and J usage is TRBJ2-1; 8 bases match TRBD2. The ends lost 0 bases at V and 12 bases at J; junction bases unmatched: 16. Per germline, CDR1 DFQATT and CDR2 SNEGSKA (reference sequence). The CDR3 sequence is 16 residues long. Written as DNA, the CDR3 is TGCAGTGCTAGAGATCCCCAGCGGGAGCTGGTTTCGGGGCAGTTCTTC. It specifies CSARDPQRELVSGQFF.

The genes are TRBV7-2 and TRBJ2-5, with D unresolved. The DNA matches TRBJ2-1 better at its end, which makes the J call doubtful. The length of the CDR3 is 11 residues. Germline CDR1 reads SGHTA; CDR2 reads FQGNSA. The CDR3 DNA sequence: TGTGCCAGCAGCCATGAGAGTGAGCAGTTCTTC. This gives the protein CASSHESEQFF.

This clonotype appeared a few times. The V call is TRBV7-2, the J call TRBJ1-1; D remains ambiguous. With 2 bases removed from V and 3 bases from J, the gap between germline ends came to 10 bases. CDR1 is SGHTA and CDR2 is FQGNSA in the germline V gene. The CDR3 is 14 residues long. CDR3 coding DNA: TGTGCCAGCAGCTTACAGGCCGACTACACTGAAGCTTTCTTT. Amino acid sequence: CASSLQADYTEAFF.

V usage is TRBV5-5 and J usage is TRBJ1-5; no definite D call. CDR1 SGHKS and CDR2 YYEKEE come from the germline V gene (reference sequence). The V gene lost 2 bases and the J gene lost 8 bases, with 11 bases spanning the gap. The CDR3 consists of 13 residues. The DNA for the CDR3 is TGTGCCAGCAGCTTCACTTCGGAGGAGCCCCAGCATTTT. This encodes CASSFTSEEPQHF.

This clonotype was seen a handful of times. The gene calls are TRBV19 and TRBJ1-5; D is uncertain. V was cut by 5 bases and J by 7 bases, with 12 bases left in between. The CDR3 is 13 amino acids. Germline loops: CDR1 LNHDA, CDR2 SQIVND (reference sequence). The CDR3: CASSLPRGQPQHF. The CDR3 coding sequence is TGTGCCAGTAGTCTACCAAGAGGACAGCCCCAGCATTTT.

V gene TRBV20-1 combines with J gene TRBJ2-3, with 9 bases matching TRBD2. V shed 4 bases, J shed 0 bases, and the junction held 2 bases outside the gene matches. CDR3 length: 14 amino acids. Germline assignment: CDR1 DFQATT and CDR2 SNEGSKA (reference sequence). The CDR3: CSATSGESTDTQYF. CDR3 DNA: TGCAGTGCTACTAGCGGGGAAAGCACAGATACGCAGTATTTT.

The chain is built from TRBV20-1 and TRBJ2-6, with D possibly TRBD1 on 6 matching bases. Trimming removed 3 bases at V and 0 bases at J, with 15 bases between. The germline CDR1 and CDR2 sequences are DFQATT and SNEGSKA (reference sequence). The CDR3 covers 17 residues. CDR3: CSASLDSFSSGANVLTF. Written as DNA, the CDR3 is TGCAGTGCTAGCTTGGACAGCTTCTCCTCTGGGGCCAACGTCCTGACTTTC.

The chain carries TRBV6-2 or TRBV6-3 and TRBJ2-3; D possibly matches TRBD1 or TRBD2 (5 bases each). Trimming shortened V by 7 bases and J by 8 bases, and 16 bases separated the two germline ends. The CDR3 has 13 residues. Germline V gene sequence: CDR1 MNHEY, CDR2 SVGEGT. The CDR3 loop reads CASKVSRGVTQYF. Written as DNA, the CDR3 is TGTGCCAGCAAGGTGAGCCGAGGGGTTACGCAGTATTTT.

V is TRBV23-1 and J is TRBJ2-4; D is possibly TRBD1 or TRBD2 (6 bases each). TRBV23-1 is filed as an ORF, its function uncertain. The CDR3 is made up of 14 amino acids. The ends were cut back, 7 bases at V and 8 bases at J, with 18 bases in the middle. The CDR3 spells CASTTIGGGDIQYF. The CDR3 nucleotides are TGCGCCAGCACTACTATAGGGGGAGGAGACATTCAGTACTTC.

This clonotype has only a few counts. The chain has TRBV20-1 and TRBJ1-2; D is perhaps TRBD1 (6 bases). Trimming removed 6 bases at V and 4 bases at J, with 15 bases between. The CDR3 runs 13 residues. Germline values: CDR1 DFQATT, CDR2 SNEGSKA (reference sequence). The CDR3 here is CSAPYGGGYGYTF. CDR3 bases: TGCAGTGCCCCATATGGAGGGGGCTATGGCTACACCTTC.

This clonotype turned up a few times. The DNA of the CDR3 is TGCAGCGTTGGAGGGCCGGGGTACGAGCAGTACTTC. Protein product: CSVGGPGYEQYF. This chain uses TRBV29-1 with TRBJ2-7, with D maybe TRBD2 (5 bases). The V end lost 4 bases, the J end lost 4 bases, and 11 bases lay between the germline ends. The V gene's germline CDR1 is SQVTM and CDR2 ANQGSEA. This CDR3 has 12 amino acids.

The V and J genes are TRBV6-6 and TRBJ1-2, with TRBD1 as a possible D gene (5 bases). CDR1 MNHNY and CDR2 SVGAGI come from the germline V gene (reference sequence). Trimming took off 8 bases at V and 4 bases at J, with 11 bases between the two ends. This CDR3 has 12 amino acids. CDR3 sequence: CASGIGGYGYTF. Here the CDR3 DNA reads TGTGCCAGCGGAATCGGGGGCTATGGCTACACCTTC.

This chain joins TRBV5-6 and TRBJ2-5; TRBD2 aligns across 9 bases. Germline V gives CDR1 SGHDT, CDR2 YYEEEE. V lost 0 bases, J lost 2 bases, and 8 bases stayed unmatched. The CDR3 loop spans 17 amino acids. CDR3 DNA: TGTGCCAGCAGCTTGGCCGGAAGCGGGGGGAAACAAGAGACCCAGTACTTC. This encodes CASSLAGSGGKQETQYF.